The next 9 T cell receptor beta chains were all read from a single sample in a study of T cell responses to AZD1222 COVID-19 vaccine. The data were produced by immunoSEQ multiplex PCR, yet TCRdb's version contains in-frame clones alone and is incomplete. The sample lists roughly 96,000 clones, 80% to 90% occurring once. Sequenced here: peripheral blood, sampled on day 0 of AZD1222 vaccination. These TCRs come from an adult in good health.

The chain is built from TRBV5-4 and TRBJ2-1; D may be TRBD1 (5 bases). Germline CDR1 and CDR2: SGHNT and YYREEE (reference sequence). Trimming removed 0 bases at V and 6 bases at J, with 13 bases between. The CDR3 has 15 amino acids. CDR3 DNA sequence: TGTGCCAGCAGCTTGGGGGGCCTTGAAGGCAATGAGCAGTTCTTC. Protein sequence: CASSLGGLEGNEQFF.

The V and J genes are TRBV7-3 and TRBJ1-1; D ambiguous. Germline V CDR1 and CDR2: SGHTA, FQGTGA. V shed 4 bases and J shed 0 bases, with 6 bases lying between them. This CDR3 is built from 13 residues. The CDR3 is CASSSTLNTEAFF. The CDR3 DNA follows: TGTGCCAGCAGCTCCACACTGAACACTGAAGCTTTCTTT. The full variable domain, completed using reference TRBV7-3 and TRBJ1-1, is GAGVSQTPSNKVTEKGKYVELRCDPISGHTALYWYRQSLGQGPEFLIYFQGTGAADDSGLPNDRFFAVRPEGSVSTLKIQRTERGDSAVYLCASSSTLNTEAFFGQGTRLTVV.

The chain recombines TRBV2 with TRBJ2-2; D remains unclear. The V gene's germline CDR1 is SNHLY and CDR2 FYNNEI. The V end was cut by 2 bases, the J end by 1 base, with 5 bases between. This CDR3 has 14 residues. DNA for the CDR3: TGTGCCAGCAGTGAATACCAGAACACCGGGGAGCTGTTTTTT. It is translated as CASSEYQNTGELFF. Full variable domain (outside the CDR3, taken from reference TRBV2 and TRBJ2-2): EPEVTQTPSHQVTQMGQEVILRCVPISNHLYFYWYRQILGQKVEFLVSFYNNEISEKSEIFDDQFSVERPDGSNFTLKIRSTKLEDSAMYFCASSEYQNTGELFFGEGSRLTVL.

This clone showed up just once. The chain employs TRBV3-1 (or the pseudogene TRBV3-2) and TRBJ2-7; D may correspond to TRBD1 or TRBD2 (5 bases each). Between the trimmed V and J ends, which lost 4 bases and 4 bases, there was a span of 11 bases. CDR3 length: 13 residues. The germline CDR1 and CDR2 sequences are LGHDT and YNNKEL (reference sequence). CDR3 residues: CASSPPGGYEQYF. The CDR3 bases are TGTGCCAGCAGCCCCCCTGGGGGTTACGAGCAGTACTTC.

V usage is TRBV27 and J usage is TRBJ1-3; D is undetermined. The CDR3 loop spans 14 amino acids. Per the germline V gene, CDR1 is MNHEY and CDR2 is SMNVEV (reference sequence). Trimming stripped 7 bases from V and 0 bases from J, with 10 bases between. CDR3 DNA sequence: TGTGCCAGCAAAGAGATGCTCTCTGGAAACACCATATATTTT. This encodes CASKEMLSGNTIYF.

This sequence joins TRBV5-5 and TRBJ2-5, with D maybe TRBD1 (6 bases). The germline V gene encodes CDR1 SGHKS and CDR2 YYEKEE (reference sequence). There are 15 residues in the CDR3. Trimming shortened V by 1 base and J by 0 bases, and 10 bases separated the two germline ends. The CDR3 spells CASSLRTDHQETQYF. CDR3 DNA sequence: TGTGCCAGCAGCTTGAGGACAGACCACCAAGAGACCCAGTACTTC.

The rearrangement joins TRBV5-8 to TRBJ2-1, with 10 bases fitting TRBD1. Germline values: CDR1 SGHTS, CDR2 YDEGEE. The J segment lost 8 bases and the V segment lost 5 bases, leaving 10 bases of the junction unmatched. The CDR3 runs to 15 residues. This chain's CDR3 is CASSPGTGVQDEQFF. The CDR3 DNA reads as TGTGCCAGCAGTCCCGGGACAGGGGTCCAGGATGAGCAGTTCTTC.

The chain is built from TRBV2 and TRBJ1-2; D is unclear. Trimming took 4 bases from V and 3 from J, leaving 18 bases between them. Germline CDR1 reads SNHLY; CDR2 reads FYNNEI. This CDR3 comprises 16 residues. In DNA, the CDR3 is TGTGCCAGCAGTGTGGAGACGGCACTTCTGGACTATGGCTACACCTTC. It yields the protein CASSVETALLDYGYTF.

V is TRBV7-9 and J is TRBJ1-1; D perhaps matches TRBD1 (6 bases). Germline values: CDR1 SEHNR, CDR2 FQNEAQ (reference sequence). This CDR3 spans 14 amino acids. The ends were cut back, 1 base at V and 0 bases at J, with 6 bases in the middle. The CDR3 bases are TGTGCCAGCAGCTTAGGACAGGTGAACACTGAAGCTTTCTTT. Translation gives CASSLGQVNTEAFF. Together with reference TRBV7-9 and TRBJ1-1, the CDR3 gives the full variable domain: DTGVSQNPRHKITKRGQNVTFRCDPISEHNRLYWYRQTLGQGPEFLTYFQNEAQLEKSRLLSDRFSAERPKGSFSTLEIQRTEQGDSAMYLCASSLGQVNTEAFFGQGTRLTVV.